The clone carrying this TCR beta chain showed up just a few times. The data were taken from a study of cytomegalovirus exposure and HLA in healthy donors. The CDR3 runs 18 residues. From germline, CDR1 is LGHNA and CDR2 YSLEER. V was pared by 1 base and J by 4 bases, with 8 bases of the junction left unmatched. Both 60 Vbeta primers and 13 Jbeta primers went into the PCR. Method: immunoSEQ multiplex PCR; TCRdb's copy keeps in-frame clones and lacks some. This sample has roughly 200,000 clones; 79% occur once, and the top ten carry about 4.4%. The source of this sequence is a woman aged 25 to 39 in good health and CMV-seropositive. Sequencing was done on a sample of PBMCs. The chain recombines TRBV4-3 with TRBJ2-2, with TRBD1 matching over 11 bases. CDR3 region: CASSQVPRDRGVTGELFF. The CDR3 DNA is TGCGCCAGCAGCCAAGTTCCCCGGGACAGGGGGGTCACCGGGGAGCTGTTTTTT.